Given below is one T cell receptor beta chain in context. What it binds is unknown. Time point meaning: persistent/refractory GD, antithyroid drugs over 5 years with positive TRAb. Extracted PBMC RNA gave rise to the TCR library. Through Arm-PCR of CDR3 regions and iRepertoire HTBI primers, TCR beta libraries were built. In TCRdb, the multiplex PCR reads were re-called with MiXCR into one record per CDR3 protein. Of 350,000 to 500,000 distinct CDR3 sequences detected, 21% appear once; the ten largest clones hold roughly an eighth. The data belong to a study of regulatory T cells in long-lasting Graves disease. Study findings and constraints: There were preferences for TRBV28, TRBJ1-2 and TRBJ2-5 in persistent disease.

Germline trimming cut 6 bases from V and 4 bases from J; bases unmatched to any gene: 15. The CDR3 is made up of 17 amino acids. Material: peripheral blood mononuclear cells (PBMCs), obtained when the disease was refractory, from a patient treated with antithyroid drugs. V gene TRBV12-3 or TRBV12-4 combines with J gene TRBJ2-3; TRBD2 agrees at 8 bases. This TCR was sampled from a female donor with Graves disease. The CDR3 DNA sequence: TGTGCCAGCAGCTTCTCCAGCGGGAGTCTCCTCCCAGATACGCAGTATTTT. It translates to CASSFSSGSLLPDTQYF.